The 18 T cell receptor beta chains presented below share a single source sample, sequenced in a study of cytomegalovirus exposure and HLA in healthy donors. Primers included in the PCR were 60 Vbeta and 13 Jbeta primers. The protocol was immunoSEQ multiplex PCR, while the TCRdb copy is restricted to in-frame clones and leaves out a portion. The sample has about 120,000 clones, 67% seen once. Sequencing input: PBMCs. Receptors originate from a man younger than 35 in good health and CMV-seropositive.

This clone was recorded a few times. The genes are TRBV21-1 and TRBJ1-5; the table's D call, TRBD1, has no DNA check behind it. TRBV21-1 is a pseudogene locus. This CDR3 comprises 19 residues. The CDR3 region is CASSKRPGQGTIGNQPQHF. Here the CDR3 DNA reads TGTGCCAGCAGCAAACGGCCGGGACAGGGGACCATTGGCAATCAGCCCCAGCATTTT.

The genes are TRBV2 and TRBJ1-3; perhaps TRBD1 as D (5 bases). This CDR3 spans 16 amino acids. Germline CDR1 SNHLY, CDR2 FYNNEI. V gave up 0 bases and J gave up 0 bases, with 9 bases separating them. The DNA for the CDR3 is TGTGCCAGCAGTGAAGCGACAGTAAGCTCTGGAAACACCATATATTTT. The encoded protein is CASSEATVSSGNTIYF.

The chain uses TRBV5-4 and TRBJ2-3; 7 nucleotides align to TRBD2. The CDR3 is made up of 16 amino acids. Losses at the gene ends were 1 base for V and 1 base for J; bases not matched to a gene: 6. CDR1 and CDR2 (germline): SGHNT, YYREEE (reference sequence). CDR3 amino acids: CASSLLAGVRTDTQYF. DNA for the CDR3: TGTGCCAGCAGCTTGTTGGCGGGGGTTCGCACAGATACGCAGTATTTT.

This clone was counted once. The rearrangement joins TRBV28 to TRBJ1-3; D is ambiguous. V lost 5 bases, J lost 0 bases, and 14 bases lay in between. The CDR3 consists of 16 residues. Germline CDR1 reads MDHEN; CDR2 reads SYDVKM. The CDR3 nucleotides read TGTGCCAGCAGTGTCTCCGGTGGGCCCTCTGGAAACACCATATATTTT. Its translation is CASSVSGGPSGNTIYF.

The chain links TRBV6-1 to TRBJ2-1, with D possibly matching TRBD1 (5 bases). From germline, CDR1 is MNHNS and CDR2 SASEGT. Trimming stripped 11 bases from V and 0 bases from J, with 14 bases between. The CDR3 runs 14 residues. This chain's CDR3 is CAGKRGGSYNEQFF. DNA of the CDR3: TGTGCCGGGAAAAGGGGTGGCTCCTACAATGAGCAGTTCTTC.

This chain joins TRBV5-1 and TRBJ1-4; D possibly corresponds to TRBD1 (6 bases). Germline V gene lookup returns CDR1 SGHRS and CDR2 YFSETQ. V gave up 4 bases and J gave up 4 bases, with 11 bases separating them. The CDR3 contains 14 residues. CDR3 protein: CASSVTGNNEKLFF. CDR3 nucleotides: TGCGCCAGCAGCGTCACAGGGAATAATGAAAAACTGTTTTTT.

The chain links TRBV5-4 to TRBJ1-2; no definite D call. CDR3 length: 15 amino acids. Germline loops: CDR1 SGHNT, CDR2 YYREEE (reference sequence). V was clipped by 1 base and J by 4 bases, with 14 bases between them. The CDR3 nucleotides read TGTGCCAGCAGCTTGTCGGCGGGAACGGGCTATGGCTACACCTTC. Translating it yields CASSLSAGTGYGYTF.

This rearrangement joins TRBV7-9 to TRBJ1-2, with D possibly matching TRBD1 (5 bases). The germline V gene encodes CDR1 SEHNR and CDR2 FQNEAQ (reference sequence). The CDR3 has 16 residues. Trimming took off 1 base at V and 4 bases at J, with 16 bases between the two ends. CDR3 DNA sequence: TGTGCCAGCAGCTTAGGTGTGAGGGTGGGGGGCTATGGCTACACCTTC. It translates to CASSLGVRVGGYGYTF.

This rearrangement joins TRBV10-3 to TRBJ2-7, with 7 positions matching TRBD1. J lost 2 bases, V lost 0 bases, and 4 bases had no gene match. Germline V CDR1 and CDR2: ENHRY, SYGVKD. The CDR3 runs to 15 residues. CDR3 sequence: CAISESGTATYEQYF. The CDR3, as DNA: TGTGCCATCAGTGAGTCCGGGACAGCAACCTACGAGCAGTACTTC.

This rearrangement joins TRBV19 to TRBJ1-6; TRBD1 matches at 7 bases. Trimming at V came to 4 bases and at J to 5 bases, leaving 14 bases not matched to a gene. CDR1 is LNHDA and CDR2 is SQIVND in the germline V gene (reference sequence). The CDR3 has 18 amino acids. The CDR3 here is CASSKRTGGSADNSPLHF. In nucleotides, the CDR3 is TGTGCCAGTAGTAAAAGGACAGGCGGATCAGCCGATAATTCACCCCTCCACTTT. Drawing the rest from reference TRBV19 and TRBJ1-6, the complete variable domain is DGGITQSPKYLFRKEGQNVTLSCEQNLNHDAMYWYRQDPGQGLRLIYYSQIVNDFQKGDIAEGYSVSREKKESFPLTVTSAQKNPTAFYLCASSKRTGGSADNSPLHFGNGTRLTVT.

The rearrangement joins TRBV6-5 to TRBJ1-1, with TRBD1 matching 8 bases. CDR1 is MNHEY, CDR2 SVGAGI, per germline. The trim removed 10 bases at V and 6 bases at J, leaving 4 bases unmatched. This CDR3 contains 11 residues. The chain's CDR3 is CATGQGAEAFF. DNA for the CDR3: TGTGCCACCGGACAGGGTGCTGAAGCTTTCTTT.

V is TRBV9 and J is TRBJ1-3; 7 bases are a match to TRBD1. CDR1 is SGDLS and CDR2 is YYNGEE in the germline V gene. J was trimmed by 2 bases and V by 4 bases; bases with no gene match: 6. This CDR3 is 15 amino acids long. Here the CDR3 DNA reads TGTGCCAGCAGCCCCACGACAGGGACTGGAAACACCATATATTTT. Translation: CASSPTTGTGNTIYF.

This clone was seen a single time. This chain connects TRBV6-1 to TRBJ1-4; 8 bases are shared with TRBD1. This CDR3 has 13 residues. Germline trimming cut 8 bases from V and 10 bases from J; bases unmatched to any gene: 9. Germline V gene lookup returns CDR1 MNHNS and CDR2 SASEGT. Written as DNA, the CDR3 is TGTGCCAGCGGATGGACAGGGTTGGGAAAACTGTTTTTT. This translates into CASGWTGLGKLFF.

This clone has only a few counts. The gene calls are TRBV5-1 and TRBJ2-1, with TRBD2 matching 8 bases. After removal of 2 bases from V and 5 bases from J, the junction contained 6 bases not matched to a gene. This CDR3 comprises 15 residues. From germline, CDR1 is SGHRS and CDR2 YFSETQ. The CDR3 loop is CASSLKAGADNEQFF. The CDR3 nucleotides are TGCGCCAGCAGCTTAAAAGCGGGGGCGGACAATGAGCAGTTCTTC. Filled out from reference TRBV5-1 and TRBJ2-1, the complete variable domain reads KAGVTQTPRYLIKTRGQQVTLSCSPISGHRSVSWYQQTPGQGLQFLFEYFSETQRNKGNFPGRFSGRQFSNSRSEMNVSTLELGDSALYLCASSLKAGADNEQFFGPGTRLTVL.

The chain recombines TRBV25-1 with TRBJ2-2; D uncertain. V was clipped by 5 bases and J by 0 bases, with 7 bases between them. Germline CDR1 reads MGHDK; CDR2 reads SYGVNS. The CDR3 is 14 amino acids. CDR3 in amino acids: CASSLRANTGELFF. The CDR3 DNA reads as TGTGCCAGCAGTCTAAGAGCGAACACCGGGGAGCTGTTTTTT.

The chain recombines TRBV2 with TRBJ2-1; 9 bases align to TRBD1. This CDR3 has 14 amino acids. Trimming cost V 10 bases and J 10 bases; bases outside gene matches: 14. CDR1 and CDR2 from the germline V gene are SNHLY and FYNNEI. The CDR3 protein is CAILKIQGAWEQFF. The CDR3 DNA reads as TGTGCCATCTTAAAAATACAGGGGGCCTGGGAGCAGTTCTTC. Supplemented by reference TRBV2 and TRBJ2-1, the full variable domain reads EPEVTQTPSHQVTQMGQEVILRCVPISNHLYFYWYRQILGQKVEFLVSFYNNEISEKSEIFDDQFSVERPDGSNFTLKIRSTKLEDSAMYFCAILKIQGAWEQFFGPGTRLTVL.

This clone was seen a few times. This chain joins TRBV6-5 and TRBJ2-5, with 8 bases aligning to TRBD2. Germline CDR1 and CDR2: MNHEY and SVGAGI. This CDR3 comprises 15 residues. J was trimmed by 2 bases and V by 4 bases; bases with no gene match: 6. The CDR3 DNA is TGTGCCAGCAGTTCCAGCGGGGGAGTACAAGAGACCCAGTACTTC. This sequence encodes CASSSSGGVQETQYF.

This clone was counted between two and nine times. The rearrangement links TRBV7-9 to TRBJ1-5; D is unclear. Trimming took off 1 base at V and 11 bases at J, with 12 bases between the two ends. From germline, CDR1 is SEHNR and CDR2 FQNEAQ (reference sequence). This CDR3 spans 13 amino acids. The CDR3 DNA reads TGTGCCAGCAGCTTAGACAGCTCAATGTCCCAGCATTTT. It codes for CASSLDSSMSQHF. The full variable domain, its missing parts supplied by reference TRBV7-9 and TRBJ1-5, is DTGVSQNPRHKITKRGQNVTFRCDPISEHNRLYWYRQTLGQGPEFLTYFQNEAQLEKSRLLSDRFSAERPKGSFSTLEIQRTEQGDSAMYLCASSLDSSMSQHFGDGTRLSIL.